One and the same sample provided the 26 T cell receptor beta chains below, sequenced in a study of long-term antiretroviral therapy in people with HIV. The assay used was immunoSEQ (version v3.0), run at survey level. The data were produced by immunoSEQ multiplex PCR, yet TCRdb's version contains in-frame clones alone and is incomplete. The table records tens of thousands of clones, 70% to 80% of them present only once. This sample comprised unsorted PBMCs, obtained 2 years after starting antiretroviral therapy. The receptors here all came from a woman aged 50 to 65 with HIV.

This clone occurred a few times. The CDR3 region is CASSSRTGGPFHF. The CDR3 nucleotides are TGTGCCAGCAGCAGCAGGACAGGGGGCCCCTTCCACTTT. This chain uses TRBV6-5 with TRBJ1-6; 11 nucleotides line up with TRBD1. J gave up 17 bases and V 6 bases, and 9 bases lay outside the gene matches. The CDR3 is made up of 13 amino acids. CDR1 is MNHEY and CDR2 is SVGAGI in the germline V gene.

V is TRBV19 and J is TRBJ2-1; TRBD2 matches 16 bases. The V and J ends lost 6 bases and 7 bases, in that order; junction bases with no gene match: 15. This CDR3 is 19 amino acids long. Germline V CDR1 and CDR2: LNHDA, SQIVND (reference sequence). In DNA form, the CDR3 reads TGTGCCAGTAGGCCTCCCTCCGGGACTAGCGGGGGGGCGTGGAATGAGCAGTTCTTC. Protein sequence: CASRPPSGTSGGAWNEQFF.

Only one count was recorded for this clone. The V and J genes are TRBV5-1 and TRBJ2-3, with D possibly being TRBD1 or TRBD2 (5 bases each). CDR1 is SGHRS, CDR2 YFSETQ, per germline. Between the trimmed V and J ends, which lost 5 bases and 4 bases, there was a span of 17 bases. CDR3 size: 15 residues. The CDR3 reads CASRPGTTGADTQYF. CDR3 nucleotides: TGCGCCAGCAGACCCGGGACCACCGGGGCAGATACGCAGTATTTT.

The chain combines TRBV18 with TRBJ2-5; D could derive from TRBD1 or TRBD2 (7 bases each). CDR3 size: 16 residues. In germline, CDR1 is KGHSH, CDR2 LQKENI. Trimming removed 6 bases at V and 1 base at J, with 18 bases between. CDR3 bases: TGTGCCAGCTCCCCAGGGGGTGAGCGGGGCCAAGAGACCCAGTACTTC. The encoded protein is CASSPGGERGQETQYF. The variable domain in full, with the rest retrieved from reference TRBV18 and TRBJ2-5, is NAGVMQNPRHLVRRRGQEARLRCSPMKGHSHVYWYRQLPEEGLKFMVYLQKENIIDESGMPKERFSAEFPKEGPSILRIQQVVRGDSAAYFCASSPGGERGQETQYFGPGTRLLVL.

The rearrangement links TRBV6-1 to TRBJ2-1; 7 bases align to TRBD2. The CDR3 length is 14 residues. The junction had 10 bases not matched to a gene; V was cut back by 7 bases and J by 7 bases. Germline CDR1 MNHNS, CDR2 SASEGT. The CDR3 nucleotides read TGTGCCAGCAACGGCAGGGAGGGGTTGAATGAGCAGTTCTTC. As protein: CASNGREGLNEQFF.

The V call is TRBV5-6, the J call TRBJ1-2; D unresolved. Germline assignment: CDR1 SGHDT and CDR2 YYEEEE. Trimming pared 4 bases from V and 7 bases from J, leaving 20 bases between. This CDR3 region has 15 residues. CDR3: CASSPSGPQIGGYTF. CDR3 nucleotide sequence: TGTGCCAGCAGCCCCTCAGGACCCCAAATAGGTGGCTACACCTTC.

As to this clone: Other DNA sequences in this sample translate to the same CDR3. The chain is built from TRBV11-2 and TRBJ1-2, with D perhaps TRBD1 (6 bases). Trimming stripped 4 bases from V and 2 bases from J, with 8 bases between. CDR3 length: 13 residues. Germline assignment: CDR1 SGHAT and CDR2 FQNNGV. CDR3 DNA: TGTGCCAGCAGCTCCACAGGGAACTATGGCTACACCTTC. This sequence encodes CASSSTGNYGYTF.

The gene calls are TRBV5-6 and TRBJ1-5; 8 bases fit TRBD1. Germline V gene lookup returns CDR1 SGHDT and CDR2 YYEEEE. V was pared by 4 bases and J by 5 bases, with 11 bases of the junction left unmatched. This CDR3 comprises 16 residues. The CDR3 reads CASSRTRTGRHQPQHF. The CDR3 region has the DNA TGTGCCAGCAGCCGCACGCGGACAGGGAGGCATCAGCCCCAGCATTTT.

The CDR3, as DNA: TGTGCCAGTAGTATGCCCAGGGCGCATACGCGATATTTT. Protein: CASSMPRAHTRYF. The chain couples TRBV19 to TRBJ2-3, with a weak D call TRBD1 (5 bases). CDR1 is LNHDA and CDR2 is SQIVND in the germline V gene (reference sequence). With 3 bases removed from V and 15 bases from J, the gap between germline ends came to 19 bases. The CDR3 loop spans 13 amino acids.

The chain joins TRBV19 to TRBJ1-2; 8 nucleotides line up with TRBD1. Looked up from germline, CDR1 is LNHDA and CDR2 is SQIVND (reference sequence). The length of the CDR3 is 15 residues. The ends lost 10 bases at V and 3 bases at J; junction bases unmatched: 13. This CDR3 is CATSTGATVYYGYTF. CDR3 coding DNA: TGTGCCACGTCGACAGGGGCGACGGTATACTATGGCTACACCTTC. The entire variable domain, with the rest obtained from reference TRBV19 and TRBJ1-2, is as follows: DGGITQSPKYLFRKEGQNVTLSCEQNLNHDAMYWYRQDPGQGLRLIYYSQIVNDFQKGDIAEGYSVSREKKESFPLTVTSAQKNPTAFYLCATSTGATVYYGYTFGSGTRLTVV.

This chain connects TRBV13 to TRBJ1-2, with TRBD1 as a possible D gene (6 bases). CDR1 is PRHDT, CDR2 FYEKMQ, per germline (reference sequence). CDR3 length equals 13 residues. V lost 0 bases to trimming and J lost 8 bases, with 10 bases between them. The CDR3 DNA is TGTGCCAGCAGCTTAGGGGACAGCTTCGGCTACACCTTC. Translated: CASSLGDSFGYTF.

The rearrangement joins TRBV10-2 to TRBJ2-1, with 7 bases aligning to TRBD1. After removal of 7 bases from V and 10 bases from J, the junction contained 13 bases not matched to a gene. The CDR3 totals 14 residues. Per the germline V gene, CDR1 is WSHSY and CDR2 is SAAADI. CDR3 bases: TGCGCCAGCACTTTACGACAGGGCCCAGGGGAGCAGTTCTTC. Amino acids: CASTLRQGPGEQFF.

This chain uses TRBV4-1 with TRBJ2-2; 7 bases align to TRBD1. The CDR3 is 14 residues long. From germline, CDR1 is MGHRA and CDR2 YSYEKL. V shed 1 base and J 7 bases; nucleotides not matched to a gene: 3. CDR3 DNA: TGCGCCAGCAGCCAAGGGGGACAGTTCGGGGAGCTGTTTTTT. Protein sequence: CASSQGGQFGELFF.

The V gene is TRBV4-1, the J gene TRBJ1-3; D might be TRBD1 (5 bases). The germline V gene has CDR1 MGHRA and CDR2 YSYEKL. CDR3 size: 18 residues. V was pared by 1 base and J by 0 bases, with 16 bases between. The chain's CDR3 is CASSQAGGPGRSGNTIYF. CDR3 coding DNA: TGCGCCAGCAGCCAAGCCGGTGGCCCAGGGCGCTCTGGAAACACCATATATTTT.

The gene calls are TRBV18 and TRBJ2-5; 10 bases are shared with TRBD2. The germline V gene encodes CDR1 KGHSH and CDR2 LQKENI. The CDR3 spans 15 residues. J lost 5 bases, V lost 2 bases, and 5 bases had no gene match. As DNA, the CDR3 is TGTGCCAGCTCACCAGGACTAGCGGTACGGGAGACCCAGTACTTC. Translating it yields CASSPGLAVRETQYF.

The chain is built from TRBV9 and TRBJ2-1; unclear D gene. CDR3 size: 15 residues. Trimming stripped 0 bases from V and 0 bases from J, with 7 bases between. Germline V gives CDR1 SGDLS, CDR2 YYNGEE. The CDR3 nucleotides are TGTGCCAGCAGCGTAGGAAGGAACTCCTACAATGAGCAGTTCTTC. It is translated as CASSVGRNSYNEQFF.

Turning to this clone: The same CDR3 is also encoded by other DNA sequences in this sample. The chain couples TRBV18 to TRBJ2-2; no clear D. There are 12 residues in the CDR3. The germline V gene encodes CDR1 KGHSH and CDR2 LQKENI. Trimming removed 3 bases at V and 2 bases at J, with 1 base between. CDR3 sequence (DNA): TGTGCCAGCTCACCCAACACCGGGGAGCTGTTTTTT. This translates into CASSPNTGELFF.

The chain couples TRBV27 to TRBJ1-1, with a possible D match to TRBD1 (6 bases). CDR1 MNHEY and CDR2 SMNVEV come from the germline V gene (reference sequence). The V gene lost 6 bases and the J gene lost 2 bases, with 13 bases spanning the gap. This CDR3 has 14 amino acids. The CDR3: CASSRQQGNTEAFF. Here the CDR3 DNA reads TGTGCCAGCAGCCGCCAACAGGGAAACACTGAAGCTTTCTTT.

CDR3 in amino acids: CASSPGAPAGVETQYF. Here the CDR3 DNA reads TGCGCCAGCAGCCCCGGCGCCCCAGCGGGGGTAGAGACCCAGTACTTC. The chain employs TRBV4-1 and TRBJ2-5, with TRBD2 matching over 8 bases. CDR1 is MGHRA and CDR2 is YSYEKL in the germline V gene. This CDR3 has 16 residues. Trimming at V came to 4 bases and at J to 4 bases, leaving 11 bases not matched to a gene.

The chain is built from TRBV27 and TRBJ1-1; TRBD1 is a possible D gene (6 bases). Deletions cut 6 bases from V and 4 bases from J, with 18 bases between. Germline-derived CDR1 and CDR2 are MNHEY and SMNVEV (reference sequence). The CDR3 length is 15 residues. In DNA form, the CDR3 reads TGTGCCAGCAGACCTCTCCGGACAGAGAGCACTGAAGCTTTCTTT. Its translation is CASRPLRTESTEAFF.

This rearrangement joins TRBV5-8 to TRBJ2-2; D remains unclear. Germline lookup yields CDR1 SGHTS and CDR2 YDEGEE. Trimming removed 0 bases from V and 1 base from J, with 7 bases in between. The CDR3 spans 15 residues. For the CDR3, the DNA is TGTGCCAGCAGCTTGGGCAGCCTGAACACCGGGGAGCTGTTTTTT. It yields the protein CASSLGSLNTGELFF.

The chain has TRBV7-2 and TRBJ1-1; D not certain. There are 11 residues in the CDR3. Germline V gives CDR1 SGHTA, CDR2 FQGNSA. Trimming removed 2 bases from V and 2 bases from J, with 0 bases in between. This chain's CDR3 is CASSLNTEAFF. For the CDR3, the DNA is TGTGCCAGCAGCTTAAACACTGAAGCTTTCTTT.

In its sample, this clone was seen a few times. The chain couples TRBV2 to TRBJ2-5; D remains unclear. The CDR3 has 11 amino acids. CDR1 is SNHLY, CDR2 FYNNEI, per germline. Deletions cut 6 bases from V and 5 bases from J, with 7 bases between. This CDR3 reads CASRIGETQYF. The CDR3 nucleotides read TGTGCCAGCAGGATCGGGGAGACCCAGTACTTC. The full variable domain, with the rest looked up from reference TRBV2 and TRBJ2-5, is EPEVTQTPSHQVTQMGQEVILRCVPISNHLYFYWYRQILGQKVEFLVSFYNNEISEKSEIFDDQFSVERPDGSNFTLKIRSTKLEDSAMYFCASRIGETQYFGPGTRLLVL.

The chain is built from TRBV18 and TRBJ1-1; the D gene is possibly TRBD1 (6 bases). The V end was cut by 6 bases, the J end by 3 bases, with 14 bases between. This CDR3 comprises 14 residues. Looked up from germline, CDR1 is KGHSH and CDR2 is LQKENI. The CDR3 nucleotides are TGTGCCAGCTCGCGTTGGGGGCGCGACACTGAAGCTTTCTTT. Its protein is CASSRWGRDTEAFF.

The chain has TRBV11-1 and TRBJ2-1; D is undetermined. Germline assignment: CDR1 SGHAT and CDR2 FQDESV (reference sequence). The CDR3 consists of 16 residues. V lost 2 bases to trimming and J lost 0 bases, with 11 bases between them. CDR3 DNA: TGTGCCAGCAGCTTAAGTGGCCACAGCTCCTACAATGAGCAGTTCTTC. Protein: CASSLSGHSSYNEQFF.

CDR3 sequence: CASTTTGSYQETQYF. As DNA, the CDR3 is TGTGCCAGTACTACCACAGGGTCCTACCAAGAGACCCAGTACTTC. J is TRBJ2-5 and V is TRBV7-6, with TRBD1 as a possible D gene (6 bases). The CDR3 length is 15 residues. The germline V gene encodes CDR1 SGHVS and CDR2 FNYEAQ. Trimming left V 9 bases short and J 0 bases short, with 17 bases between. The variable domain in full, completed from reference TRBV7-6 and TRBJ2-5, reads GAGVSQSPRYKVTKRGQDVALRCDPISGHVSLYWYRQALGQGPEFLTYFNYEAQQDKSGLPNDRFSAERPEGSISTLTIQRTEQRDSAMYRCASTTTGSYQETQYFGPGTRLLVL.